The 4 T cell receptor beta chains below come from one sample, sequenced in a study of quantifying T cell responses using KT2 cells. Looking at the study overall: cDNA was made from DNase-treated RNA using alpha and beta constant primers.

A single-stranded UMI oligo with SP2 sequence was ligated to cDNA 3' ends. The first PCR ran roughly 4 cycles with an equimolar RC1.1 and RC1.2 beta primer mix. TCRdb used MiXCR to reprocess the UMI-ligation and nested PCR reads, holding one entry per CDR3 protein. The data show under 35,000 distinct CDR3 sequences, with 9% to 12% seen just once and 9.5% to 10% held by the top ten. The sequenced sample consisted of PBMCs spiked with cells of the T cell clone KT2. The receptors were sampled from a human donor.

The chain's CDR3 is CASSQWSPTGELFF. CDR3 in DNA: TGTGCCAGCAGCCAATGGAGTCCCACCGGGGAGCTGTTTTTT. The chain uses TRBV14 and TRBJ2-2; no reliable D call. V lost 2 bases and J lost 4, with 8 bases in between. Germline V gives CDR1 SGHDN, CDR2 FVKESK. This CDR3 has 14 amino acids.

As DNA, the CDR3 is TGCGCCAGCACATTGGGGGGTTATACAGATACGCAGTATTTT. Amino acid sequence: CASTLGGYTDTQYF. This chain connects TRBV5-1 to TRBJ2-3; possible D gene TRBD2, 6 bases. CDR3 length equals 14 residues. Trimming removed 6 bases at V and 3 bases at J, with 14 bases between. CDR1 is SGHRS and CDR2 is YFSETQ in the germline V gene.

The genes are TRBV20-1 and TRBJ1-4; D remains ambiguous. Germline V gives CDR1 DFQATT, CDR2 SNEGSKA (reference sequence). The CDR3 is 15 amino acids. The V end was cut by 2 bases, the J end by 8 bases, with 18 bases between. The CDR3 loop is CSARSSIGPGEKLFF. The CDR3, as DNA: TGCAGTGCTAGAAGCTCGATCGGCCCTGGGGAAAAACTGTTTTTT.

The chain is built from TRBV5-6 and TRBJ2-7; D might be TRBD1 (6 bases). V lost 0 bases and J 7 bases, leaving 11 bases between the germline ends. There are 13 residues in the CDR3. The germline V gene encodes CDR1 SGHDT and CDR2 YYEEEE. The CDR3 DNA reads TGTGCCAGCAGCTTGGCTACAGGGCGAGAGCAGTACTTC. It encodes CASSLATGREQYF.